The rows below give T cell receptor beta chains drawn from one sample of a study of cytomegalovirus exposure and HLA in healthy donors. TCRdb keeps only in-frame clones here, not all; method: immunoSEQ multiplex PCR. The sample yields over 30,000 clones, roughly 89% seen once. The specimen was PBMCs. The source is a woman between 40 and 55 years old in good health and CMV-seropositive. Both conserved end residues are part of each CDR3. D genes are given only for firm matches. Only some rows state a clone size, as once, few, many or a class for expanded clones.

-,TRBV7-2,TRBJ2-7,-,TGTGCCAGCAGCTTGGCGGCCTCCTACGAGCAGTACTTC,CASSLAASYEQYF
-,TRBV7-2,TRBJ1-1,-,TGTGCCAGCAGGGAATTTGAGCGGGGGAACACTGAAGCTTTCTTT,CASREFERGNTEAFF
TRBD1,TRBV6-6,TRBJ1-5,-,TGTGCCAGCAGATCCGGGACAGATAGCAATCAGCCCCAGCATTTT,CASRSGTDSNQPQHF
-,TRBV5-1,TRBJ2-3,once,TGCGCCAGCAGCTTGGTGTCAGGCACAGATACGCAGTATTTT,CASSLVSGTDTQYF
-,TRBV28,TRBJ1-6,-,TGTGCCAGCAGTCCCAACTTCAATTCACCCCTCCACTTT,CASSPNFNSPLHF
TRBD2,TRBV5-5,TRBJ2-3,-,TGTGCCAGCAGGTTACTAGCGGGGAGCACAGATACGCAGTATTTT,CASRLLAGSTDTQYF
-,TRBV5-4,TRBJ1-2,-,TGTGCCAGCAGCTTGGAGGGGAAGGGAGGCTACACCTTC,CASSLEGKGGYTF
TRBD1,TRBV7-9,TRBJ2-7,-,TGTGCCAGCAGCTTATCAGGGGGCTACGAGCAGTACTTC,CASSLSGGYEQYF
-,TRBV19,TRBJ2-7,-,TGTGCCAGTAGTATAAATGTGGCCGCTTTCCACGAGCAGTACTTC,CASSINVAAFHEQYF
TRBD1,TRBV4-3,TRBJ2-7,-,TGCGCCAGCAGCCAAGACGGACAGGGGTTCGCCGAGCAGTACTTC,CASSQDGQGFAEQYF
TRBD1,TRBV19,TRBJ1-4,-,TGTGCCAGTAGTATGGGACAGGGGAATGAAAAACTGTTTTTT,CASSMGQGNEKLFF
TRBD1,TRBV6-6,TRBJ2-5,-,TGTGCCAGCAGTCGCGGGACAGGGCAAGAGACCCAGTACTTC,CASSRGTGQETQYF
-,TRBV11-2,TRBJ1-6,-,TGTGCCAGCAGCTTAGCGGTGACACGAAATTCACCCCTCCACTTT,CASSLAVTRNSPLHF
-,TRBV21-1,TRBJ2-5,-,TGTGCCAGCAGCAAAGACCTGGGGCAGGGCCGCCAAGAGACCCAGTACTTC,CASSKDLGQGRQETQYF
-,TRBV7-3,TRBJ2-2,-,TGTGCCAGCAGCTCAGGCCGGTCGAACACCGGGGAGCTGTTTTTT,CASSSGRSNTGELFF
-,TRBV7-3,TRBJ2-3,-,TGTGCCAGCAGCTTAAGGGGACGGGACACACCGGATACGCAGTATTTT,CASSLRGRDTPDTQYF
TRBD1,TRBV2,TRBJ2-1,-,TGTGCCAGCAGTGAAGGGTGGGACAGGGGATTTGAGCAGTTCTTC,CASSEGWDRGFEQFF
-,TRBV2,TRBJ1-2,-,TGTGCCAGCAGTGTTCAGGGGATTTTGAAACGGAACTATGGCTACACCTTC,CASSVQGILKRNYGYTF
-,TRBV27,TRBJ2-1,-,TGTGCCAGCAGTTCCCCTGGGGGGAGATACAATGAGCAGTTCTTC,CASSSPGGRYNEQFF
-,TRBV2,TRBJ2-3,-,TGTGCCAGCAGTGGTCCTGGGACTTACACAGATACGCAGTATTTT,CASSGPGTYTDTQYF
-,TRBV10-3,TRBJ1-5,-,TGTGCCACCTCACGGGAGGCACAGCCCCAGCATTTT,CATSREAQPQHF
TRBD1,TRBV30,TRBJ1-3,-,TGTGCCTGGAGTCAAGGGGGCTTGGCTGGAAACACCATATATTTT,CAWSQGGLAGNTIYF
-,TRBV4-2,TRBJ1-1,once,TGTGCCAGCAGCCAAGAGCAGGGCGGCACTGAAGCTTTCTTT,CASSQEQGGTEAFF
-,TRBV7-2,TRBJ1-3,-,TGTGCCAGCAGCCCAGGGGCAGGAAACACCATATATTTT,CASSPGAGNTIYF
-,TRBV18,TRBJ2-7,few,TGTGCCAGCTCACCACAGGGGTCTAGCTCCTACGAGCAGTACTTC,CASSPQGSSSYEQYF
TRBD1,TRBV6-5,TRBJ1-5,-,TGTGCCAGCAGTTACGGGACAGGAAATCAGCCCCAGCATTTT,CASSYGTGNQPQHF
TRBD1,TRBV6-1,TRBJ1-4,-,TGTGCCAGCAAGGACAGGGGGGCAACTAATGAAAAACTGTTTTTT,CASKDRGATNEKLFF
TRBD1,TRBV5-6,TRBJ2-7,-,TGTGCCAGCAGTTATCGTTGGGGACAGCTTTTCTACGAGCAGTACTTC,CASSYRWGQLFYEQYF
-,TRBV15,TRBJ2-5,-,TGTGCCACCTGCCGGTTTCCTCAAGAGACCCAGTACTTC,CATCRFPQETQYF
TRBD1,TRBV6-6,TRBJ1-5,-,TGTGCCAGCAGCGGGACAGGGGGCAATCAGCCCCAGCATTTT,CASSGTGGNQPQHF
TRBD2,TRBV7-9,TRBJ2-7,-,TGTGCCAGCAGCCCCAAACTGACTAGCGGGGAGTTCTACGAGCAGTACTTC,CASSPKLTSGEFYEQYF
-,TRBV5-4,TRBJ2-5,-,TGTGCCAGCAGCTCGAAGACAGGCCAAGAGACCCAGTACTTC,CASSSKTGQETQYF
TRBD2,TRBV19,TRBJ2-2,-,TGTGCCAGTAGCGAACCTAGCGGGGGGGCCGGGGAGCTGTTTTTT,CASSEPSGGAGELFF
-,TRBV6-1,TRBJ2-7,-,TGTGCCAGCAGTAAAGATGACCCGGGCTACGAGCAGTACTTC,CASSKDDPGYEQYF
TRBD1,TRBV29-1,TRBJ1-2,-,TGCAGCGTCCAGCAGACAGGGGGATATGGCTACACCTTC,CSVQQTGGYGYTF
-,TRBV9,TRBJ2-6,-,TGTGCCAGCAGCGTCAACAGGGAGTCTGGGGCCAACGTCCTGACTTTC,CASSVNRESGANVLTF
-,TRBV28,TRBJ1-2,-,TGTGCCAATTGGGGCAGCAAGAATGGCTACACCTTC,CANWGSKNGYTF
TRBD2,TRBV7-8,TRBJ2-3,once,TGTGCCAGCAGGGAACGAGCGGGGGTTCAAGATACGCAGTATTTT,CASRERAGVQDTQYF
TRBD1,TRBV18,TRBJ2-7,-,TGTGCCAGCTCGCTTGGACAGGAAACCTACGAGCAGTACTTC,CASSLGQETYEQYF
TRBD1,TRBV6-5,TRBJ2-7,-,TGTGCCAGCAGTTATGTCGGGACAGCCTCCTACGAGCAGTACTTC,CASSYVGTASYEQYF
-,TRBV4-3,TRBJ2-7,-,TGCGCCAGCAGCCAAGTCGGGAGTACCACCTACGAGCAGTACTTC,CASSQVGSTTYEQYF
-,TRBV28,TRBJ1-6,-,TGTGCCAGCAGTTTGGGCGGGTCCTATAATTCACCCCTCCACTTT,CASSLGGSYNSPLHF
TRBD1,TRBV7-2,TRBJ1-3,-,TGTGCCAGCAGCCCGGGACAGTCTGACACCATATATTTT,CASSPGQSDTIYF
-,TRBV7-2,TRBJ1-1,-,TGTGCCAGCAGCTTAGCGACCGGGACTAGGAAAGCTTTCTTT,CASSLATGTRKAFF
TRBD2,TRBV7-9,TRBJ2-3,-,TGTTCCAGCAGCTCCAAGGCGGGGGGACGAACAGATACGCAGTATTTT,CSSSSKAGGRTDTQYF
TRBD1,TRBV19,TRBJ1-5,-,TGTGCCGCGGGACAGGGGGCGAGTCAGCCCCAGCATTTT,CAAGQGASQPQHF